The 28 T cell receptor beta chains listed next were all sequenced from one sample in a study of blood T cells in healthy people across ages. Then a second PCR, running roughly 6 to 12 cycles, was carried out with a sample-barcoded 5' primer and a J-beta primer mix. TCRdb re-called the 5' RACE reads through MiXCR, storing one row per CDR3 protein. The sample shows under 800,000 distinct CDR3 sequences, roughly 43% of them seen only once. The source material was blood. The receptors were sampled from a woman in her sixties or seventies in good health.

This sequence joins TRBV7-2 and TRBJ1-4, with 7 bases identical to TRBD1. Germline lookup yields CDR1 SGHTA and CDR2 FQGNSA. With V trimmed by 3 bases and J by 10 bases, 14 bases remained unmatched. The CDR3 loop spans 16 amino acids. Here the CDR3 DNA reads TGTGCCAGCAGCTTCTCCGGGACAGTCGATAGAGGAAAACTGTTTTTT. It is translated as CASSFSGTVDRGKLFF.

The V and J genes are TRBV29-1 and TRBJ1-2; weak D call: TRBD1 (6 bases). The ends were cut back, 2 bases at V and 0 bases at J, with 7 bases in the middle. CDR1 is SQVTM and CDR2 is ANQGSEA in the germline V gene. CDR3 size: 13 residues. The CDR3 nucleotides are TGCAGCGTTGAAACAGGGCCTAACTATGGCTACACCTTC. The encoded protein is CSVETGPNYGYTF. Full variable domain (missing parts from reference TRBV29-1 and TRBJ1-2): SAVISQKPSRDICQRGTSLTIQCQVDSQVTMMFWYRQQPGQSLTLIATANQGSEATYESGFVIDKFPISRPNLTFSTLTVSNMSPEDSSIYLCSVETGPNYGYTFGSGTRLTVV.

Written as DNA, the CDR3 is TGTGCCAGCAGCTTAGGTAGTCAACACCCTTCCTACGAGCAGTACTTC. Translating it yields CASSLGSQHPSYEQYF. The V and J genes are TRBV11-2 and TRBJ2-7; no clear D. This CDR3 spans 16 amino acids. Trimming removed 1 base from V and 1 base from J, with 14 bases in between. The germline CDR1 and CDR2 sequences are SGHAT and FQNNGV.

This rearrangement joins TRBV5-1 to TRBJ2-5; no clear D gene. Trimming stripped 0 bases from V and 4 bases from J, with 10 bases between. The V gene's germline CDR1 is SGHRS and CDR2 YFSETQ. The CDR3 loop spans 14 amino acids. In DNA, the CDR3 is TGCGCCAGCAGCTTGGGTACACTGGGAGAGACCCAGTACTTC. Translation gives CASSLGTLGETQYF.

The chain combines TRBV10-3 with TRBJ1-1; D unclear. V lost 6 bases, J lost 0 bases, and 11 bases lay in between. The CDR3 sequence is 14 residues long. Germline V CDR1 and CDR2: ENHRY, SYGVKD. The CDR3: CAISLDQMNTEAFF. As DNA, the CDR3 is TGTGCCATCAGCCTGGACCAGATGAACACTGAAGCTTTCTTT.

For this clonotype: One end of the junction does not line up with germline, which may come from a read error. This chain uses TRBV20-1 with TRBJ2-1; D may be TRBD2 (5 bases). The germline V gene encodes CDR1 DFQATT and CDR2 SNEGSKA (reference sequence). The CDR3 runs 14 residues. CDR3 in DNA: TGCAGTGCCAGAGGTCAACTAGCCTACAATGAGCAGTTCTTC. Translated, it gives CSARGQLAYNEQFF.

In this sample, this clonotype turned up a few times. CDR3 in amino acids: CSVEDSLGMGVYYGYTF. CDR3 nucleotide sequence: TGCAGCGTTGAAGATTCTCTTGGGATGGGGGTCTACTATGGCTACACCTTC. This chain joins TRBV29-1 and TRBJ1-2; possibly TRBD1 for D (5 bases). The CDR3 has 17 amino acids. Germline V CDR1 and CDR2: SQVTM, ANQGSEA. Deletions cut 0 bases from V and 3 bases from J, with 20 bases between. The full variable domain, in which reference TRBV29-1 and TRBJ1-2 provide the parts outside the CDR3, is SAVISQKPSRDICQRGTSLTIQCQVDSQVTMMFWYRQQPGQSLTLIATANQGSEATYESGFVIDKFPISRPNLTFSTLTVSNMSPEDSSIYLCSVEDSLGMGVYYGYTFGSGTRLTVV.

This clonotype was picked up a small number of times. This chain joins TRBV6-5 and TRBJ2-1; 11 nucleotides agree with TRBD2. Germline V gene data show CDR1 as MNHEY and CDR2 as SVGAGI. The CDR3 is made up of 14 amino acids. Germline trimming cut 6 bases from V and 7 bases from J; bases unmatched to any gene: 5. CDR3 amino acids: CASSPSGRTNEQFF. Written as DNA, the CDR3 is TGTGCCAGCAGCCCTAGCGGGAGGACGAATGAGCAGTTCTTC.

A few counts support this clonotype. DNA for the CDR3: TGTGCCAGCAGCCATACTCTCTTGGCGGGGGGTGAGCAGTTCTTC. Translated, it gives CASSHTLLAGGEQFF. The V and J genes are TRBV4-2 and TRBJ2-1; TRBD2 matches 8 bases. Germline V gives CDR1 LGHNA, CDR2 YNFKEQ. After removal of 3 bases from V and 9 bases from J, the junction contained 10 bases not matched to a gene. The CDR3 runs to 15 residues.

The V and J genes are TRBV15 and TRBJ2-3, with 8 bases fitting TRBD2. Germline values: CDR1 LNHNV, CDR2 YYDKDF (reference sequence). V shed 2 bases and J 3 bases; nucleotides not matched to a gene: 7. CDR3 size: 16 residues. The CDR3 loop is CATSRTPGTSTDTQYF. DNA of the CDR3: TGTGCCACCAGCAGAACCCCGGGGACTAGTACAGATACGCAGTATTTT. Drawing the rest from reference TRBV15 and TRBJ2-3, the complete variable domain is DAMVIQNPRYQVTQFGKPVTLSCSQTLNHNVMYWYQQKSSQAPKLLFHYYDKDFNNEADTPDNFQSRRPNTSFCFLDIRSPGLGDTAMYLCATSRTPGTSTDTQYFGPGTRLTVL.

The chain has TRBV27 and TRBJ2-1; 8 bases line up with TRBD2. Germline trimming cut 3 bases from V and 8 bases from J; bases unmatched to any gene: 12. The germline V gene has CDR1 MNHEY and CDR2 SMNVEV (reference sequence). This CDR3 region has 16 residues. The CDR3 loop reads CASSLSGAGGDDEQFF. The CDR3 DNA reads TGTGCCAGCAGTTTGTCCGGGGCCGGGGGGGATGATGAGCAGTTCTTC.

This sequence joins TRBV18 and TRBJ2-6; D remains unclear. The CDR3 runs to 16 residues. The ends were cut back, 0 bases at V and 0 bases at J, with 6 bases in the middle. The germline V gene encodes CDR1 KGHSH and CDR2 LQKENI. CDR3 sequence reads: CASSPPLDSGANVLTF. The CDR3 DNA is TGTGCCAGCTCACCACCCCTCGACTCTGGGGCCAACGTCCTGACTTTC. Supplemented by reference TRBV18 and TRBJ2-6, the full variable domain reads NAGVMQNPRHLVRRRGQEARLRCSPMKGHSHVYWYRQLPEEGLKFMVYLQKENIIDESGMPKERFSAEFPKEGPSILRIQQVVRGDSAAYFCASSPPLDSGANVLTFGAGSRLTVL.

The CDR3 sequence is CASSVRRDTDTQYF. The CDR3 DNA sequence: TGTGCCAGCAGCGTACGGCGGGACACAGATACGCAGTATTTT. V is TRBV9 and J is TRBJ2-3; tentatively, D is TRBD2 (6 bases). The germline CDR1 and CDR2 sequences are SGDLS and YYNGEE. Trimming pared 1 base from V and 2 bases from J, leaving 8 bases between. The CDR3 has 14 residues.

This clonotype occurred many times. J is TRBJ2-1 and V is TRBV9, with D possibly TRBD2 on 7 matching bases. The CDR3 sequence is 14 residues long. With 0 bases removed from V and 7 bases from J, the gap between germline ends came to 11 bases. Germline CDR1 SGDLS, CDR2 YYNGEE. CDR3 amino acids: CASSVAGGRNEQFF. The CDR3 DNA follows: TGTGCCAGCAGCGTAGCGGGGGGCCGGAATGAGCAGTTCTTC.

The rearrangement joins TRBV20-1 to TRBJ2-4; 9 bases agree with TRBD2. The CDR3 has 12 residues. The junction had 3 bases not matched to a gene; V was cut back by 6 bases and J by 6 bases. Germline CDR1 reads DFQATT; CDR2 reads SNEGSKA (reference sequence). CDR3 sequence reads: CSAKTSGNIQYF. In nucleotides, the CDR3 is TGCAGTGCCAAGACTAGCGGAAACATTCAGTACTTC.

This clonotype was seen more than once but under ten times. CDR3 nucleotides: TGCGCCAGCAGCTTGGACCCGGAGTTATATGGCTACACCTTC. This codes for CASSLDPELYGYTF. The V and J genes are TRBV5-1 and TRBJ1-2; no reliable D call. CDR3 length equals 14 residues. Trimming stripped 0 bases from V and 5 bases from J, with 11 bases between. Germline V CDR1 and CDR2: SGHRS, YFSETQ.

This clonotype showed up just a few times. V and J are TRBV20-1 and TRBJ2-1; possible D gene TRBD2, 6 bases. Germline V lookup: CDR1 DFQATT, CDR2 SNEGSKA (reference sequence). Trimming left V 8 bases short and J 4 bases short, with 9 bases between. The CDR3 runs 11 residues. CDR3 sequence: CSKTRYNEQFF. CDR3 sequence (DNA): TGCAGTAAGACTAGATACAATGAGCAGTTCTTC.

The chain employs TRBV6-2 or TRBV6-3 and TRBJ2-3, with unresolved D. Trimming pared 6 bases from V and 5 bases from J, leaving 12 bases between. Germline-derived CDR1 and CDR2 are MNHEY and SVGEGT. The CDR3 contains 13 residues. In nucleotides, the CDR3 is TGTGCCAGCAGGCTCTTCGAGGTAGATACGCAGTATTTT. Protein: CASRLFEVDTQYF.

The chain couples TRBV5-6 to TRBJ2-3; a possible D gene is TRBD1 (7 bases). Germline V gene lookup returns CDR1 SGHDT and CDR2 YYEEEE. Trimming cost V 0 bases and J 2 bases, with 16 bases left between them. This CDR3 spans 17 amino acids. The CDR3 DNA reads TGTGCCAGCAGCTTGGGTCCCAGGGGGGCGTCCACAGATACGCAGTATTTT. Translated: CASSLGPRGASTDTQYF.

The chain employs TRBV27 and TRBJ1-5; 7 bases map to TRBD1. The CDR3 spans 15 residues. Trimming cost V 5 bases and J 7 bases; bases outside gene matches: 11. Germline V CDR1 and CDR2: MNHEY, SMNVEV (reference sequence). CDR3 sequence reads: CASSPLDRSGQPQHF. DNA of the CDR3: TGTGCCAGCAGTCCGCTGGACAGGTCAGGCCAGCCCCAGCATTTT.

This clonotype came up a few times. The CDR3 DNA follows: TGCAGCGTGAGAGAGATCAACACTGAAGCTTTCTTT. Encoded protein: CSVREINTEAFF. The J gene is TRBJ1-1, the V gene TRBV29-1; D gene unclear. CDR3 length: 12 amino acids. Germline loops: CDR1 SQVTM, CDR2 ANQGSEA. Between the trimmed V and J ends, which lost 6 bases and 2 bases, there was a span of 10 bases.

This clonotype was counted only a few times. The CDR3 is CASSLGRQGDTQYF. CDR3 DNA: TGCGCCAGCAGCTTAGGACGCCAGGGAGATACGCAGTATTTT. This chain joins TRBV5-1 and TRBJ2-3; possible D gene TRBD1, 5 bases. Germline CDR1 reads SGHRS; CDR2 reads YFSETQ. The V gene lost 2 bases and the J gene lost 5 bases, with 12 bases spanning the gap. The CDR3 runs to 14 residues.

This chain links TRBV29-1 with TRBJ2-4; D is possibly TRBD1 (6 bases). The better agreement between TRBJ2-7 and the DNA end casts doubt on the J call. The CDR3 loop spans 14 amino acids. The germline gives CDR1 SQVTM, CDR2 ANQGSEA. CDR3 sequence reads: CSVGSGQHTYEQYF. In DNA, the CDR3 is TGCAGCGTTGGGTCGGGACAACATACCTACGAGCAGTACTTC.

This clonotype was counted ten times or more. V is TRBV4-2 and J is TRBJ2-7, with TRBD2 identical over 10 bases. This CDR3 has 15 amino acids. V was pared by 0 bases and J by 6 bases, with 5 bases of the junction left unmatched. CDR1 is LGHNA and CDR2 is YNFKEQ in the germline V gene. As DNA, the CDR3 is TGTGCCAGCAGCCAAGATCCCGGGACTAGCGCCGAGCAGTACTTC. Translation: CASSQDPGTSAEQYF.

DNA for the CDR3: TGCGCCAGCAGCCAAGATCCGGGTGGACAGCCCCAGCATTTT. As protein: CASSQDPGGQPQHF. V usage is TRBV4-1 and J usage is TRBJ1-5; D gene uncertain. In germline, CDR1 is MGHRA, CDR2 YSYEKL. Trimming shortened V by 0 bases and J by 7 bases, and 10 bases separated the two germline ends. CDR3 size: 14 residues.

V is TRBV20-1 and J is TRBJ1-6; D call uncertain. V gave up 5 bases and J gave up 6 bases, with 17 bases separating them. Germline V gene sequence: CDR1 DFQATT, CDR2 SNEGSKA (reference sequence). The CDR3 consists of 15 residues. For the CDR3, the DNA is TGCAGTGCTTTCGAAACGGGTTTCCGTAATTCACCCCTCCACTTT. Its translation is CSAFETGFRNSPLHF.

This clonotype was found a few times. The chain uses TRBV20-1 and TRBJ2-5; D possibly corresponds to TRBD1 (5 bases). CDR3 length equals 14 residues. Per germline, CDR1 DFQATT and CDR2 SNEGSKA (reference sequence). CDR3 nucleotide sequence: TGCAGCGCTTCCAATCAGGGAAACCAAGAGACCCAGTACTTC. This gives the protein CSASNQGNQETQYF.

The chain carries TRBV28 and TRBJ2-7; maybe TRBD1 (6 bases). The CDR3 contains 12 residues. Trimming removed 5 bases at V and 3 bases at J, with 8 bases between. Per the germline V gene, CDR1 is MDHEN and CDR2 is SYDVKM. The CDR3 DNA reads TGTGCCAGCAGTGCCAGGGGCTACGAGCAGTACTTC. Encoded protein: CASSARGYEQYF.